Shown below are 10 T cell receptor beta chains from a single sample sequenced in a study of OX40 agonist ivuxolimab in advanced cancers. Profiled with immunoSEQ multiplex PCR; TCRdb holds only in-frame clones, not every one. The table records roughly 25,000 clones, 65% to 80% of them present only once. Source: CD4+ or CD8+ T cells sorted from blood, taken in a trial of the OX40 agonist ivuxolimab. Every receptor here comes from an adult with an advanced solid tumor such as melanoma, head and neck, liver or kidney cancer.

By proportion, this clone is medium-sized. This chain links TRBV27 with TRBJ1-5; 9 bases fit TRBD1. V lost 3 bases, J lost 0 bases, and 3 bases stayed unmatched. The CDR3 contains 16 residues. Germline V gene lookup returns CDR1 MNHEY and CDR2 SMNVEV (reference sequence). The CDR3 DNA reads TGTGCCAGCAGTTTGACGACAGGGGGTAGCAATCAGCCCCAGCATTTT. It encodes CASSLTTGGSNQPQHF.

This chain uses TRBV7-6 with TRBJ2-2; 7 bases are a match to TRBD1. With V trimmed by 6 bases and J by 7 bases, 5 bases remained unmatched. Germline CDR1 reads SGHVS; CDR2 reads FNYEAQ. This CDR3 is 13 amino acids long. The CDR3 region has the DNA TGTGCCAGCAGTCGTACAGGGGACGGGGAGCTGTTTTTT. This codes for CASSRTGDGELFF.

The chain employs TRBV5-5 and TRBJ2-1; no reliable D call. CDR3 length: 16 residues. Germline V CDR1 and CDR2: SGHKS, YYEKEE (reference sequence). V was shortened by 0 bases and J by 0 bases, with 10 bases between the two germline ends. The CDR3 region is CASSLAAHLSYNEQFF. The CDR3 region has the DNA TGTGCCAGCAGCTTGGCGGCCCATCTCTCCTACAATGAGCAGTTCTTC.

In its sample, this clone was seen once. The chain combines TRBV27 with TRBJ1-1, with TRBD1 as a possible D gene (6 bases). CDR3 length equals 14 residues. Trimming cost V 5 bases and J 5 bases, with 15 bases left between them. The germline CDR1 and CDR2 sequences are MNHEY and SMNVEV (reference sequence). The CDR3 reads CASSPWPGETEAFF. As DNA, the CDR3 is TGTGCCAGCAGTCCCTGGCCAGGGGAAACTGAAGCTTTCTTT.

CDR3 coding DNA: TGTGCCAGTAATCAGGGTACTGAAGCTTTCTTT. Translated: CASNQGTEAFF. The rearrangement links TRBV19 to TRBJ1-1; a weak D match, TRBD1 (5 bases). The CDR3 has 11 residues. The germline CDR1 and CDR2 sequences are LNHDA and SQIVND (reference sequence). V lost 7 bases, J lost 5 bases, and 8 bases lay in between.

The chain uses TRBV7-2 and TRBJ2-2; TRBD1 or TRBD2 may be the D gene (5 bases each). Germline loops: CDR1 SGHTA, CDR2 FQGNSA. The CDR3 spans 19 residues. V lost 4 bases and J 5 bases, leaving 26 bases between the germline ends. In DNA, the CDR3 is TGTGCCAGCAGCTCGACGGGACGACTCGGGCTGAGAAGGACCGGGGAGCTGTTTTTT. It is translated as CASSSTGRLGLRRTGELFF. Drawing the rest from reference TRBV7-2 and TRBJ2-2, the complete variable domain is GAGVSQSPSNKVTEKGKDVELRCDPISGHTALYWYRQSLGQGLEFLIYFQGNSAPDKSGLPSDRFSAERTGGSVSTLTIQRTQQEDSAVYLCASSSTGRLGLRRTGELFFGEGSRLTVL.

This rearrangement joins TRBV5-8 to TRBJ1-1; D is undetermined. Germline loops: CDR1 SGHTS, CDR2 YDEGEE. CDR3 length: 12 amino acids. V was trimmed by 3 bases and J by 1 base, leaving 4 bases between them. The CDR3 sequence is CASSSPNTEAFF. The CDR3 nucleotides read TGTGCCAGCAGCTCCCCGAACACTGAAGCTTTCTTT.

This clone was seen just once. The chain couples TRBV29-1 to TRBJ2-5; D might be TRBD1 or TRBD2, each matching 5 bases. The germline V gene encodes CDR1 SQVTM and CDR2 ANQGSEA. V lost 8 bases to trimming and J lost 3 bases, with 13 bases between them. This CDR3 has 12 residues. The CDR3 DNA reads TGCAGCACCCGGGGACGGGAAGAGACCCAGTACTTC. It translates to CSTRGREETQYF.

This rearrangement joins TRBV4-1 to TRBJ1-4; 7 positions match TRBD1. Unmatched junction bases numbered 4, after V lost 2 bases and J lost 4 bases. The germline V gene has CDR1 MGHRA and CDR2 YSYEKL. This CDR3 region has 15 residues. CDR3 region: CASSQSTGVNEKLFF. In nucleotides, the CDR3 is TGCGCCAGCAGCCAATCAACAGGGGTTAATGAAAAACTGTTTTTT.

The CDR3: CASSSTGLGNQPQHF. In DNA, the CDR3 is TGTGCCAGCAGTTCGACAGGGTTAGGCAATCAGCCCCAGCATTTT. V usage is TRBV27 and J usage is TRBJ1-5, with TRBD1 matching 7 bases. Germline CDR1 is MNHEY and CDR2 is SMNVEV (reference sequence). The J segment lost 2 bases and the V segment lost 4 bases, leaving 5 bases of the junction unmatched. This CDR3 comprises 15 residues.